The TCR beta chain under discussion was sequenced for a study of shared clonotypes between healthy human individuals. The authors ran the assay at deep level. Produced via immunoSEQ multiplex PCR; TCRdb's table is partial and in-frame only. The repertoire has approximately 1,000,000 clones, 60% to 85% of them found once; the top ten carry almost 0.9%. The CDR3 length is 15 residues. Germline CDR1 and CDR2: SGHDT and YYEEEE. After removal of 3 bases from V and 5 bases from J, the junction contained 6 bases not matched to a gene. The TCR comes from a man younger than 35 in good health. Some clones in this sample may be carry-over from other donors' samples. The specimen sequenced was memory CD4+ T cells from PBMCs. Sample subset: CD45RA-negative fraction. V gene TRBV5-6 combines with J gene TRBJ1-4; TRBD1 agrees at 8 bases. CDR3 nucleotide sequence: TGTGCCAGCAGCTCAACCCGACAGGGGAATGAAAAACTGTTTTTT. Residues: CASSSTRQGNEKLFF.